A selection of T cell receptor beta chains follows, all from one sample in a study of cytomegalovirus exposure and HLA in healthy donors. Libraries were prepared by immunoSEQ multiplex PCR; TCRdb keeps only in-frame clonotypes and omits some of them. The sample shows over 90,000 clones, around 70% of them seen only once. The specimen was PBMCs. These receptors were obtained from a woman aged 50 to 65 in good health and CMV-seropositive. CDR3s include the opening cysteine and the closing phenylalanine or tryptophan. Fields, in order: CDR3 length, D gene, V gene, J gene, clone size, CDR3 protein, CDR3 DNA. D genes are given only for firm matches. Some rows mark clone size as missing; the rest say once, few, many or name a class of expanded clone.

18	TRBD2	TRBV27	TRBJ2-5	-	CASSLTVLAGQGVETQYF	TGTGCCAGCAGTTTAACGGTACTAGCGGGGCAGGGGGTGGAGACCCAGTACTTC
18	TRBD2	TRBV7-9	TRBJ2-3	-	CASSSYYGTSGGTDTQYF	TGTGCCAGCAGCTCATATTATGGGACTAGCGGGGGCACAGATACGCAGTATTTT
16	TRBD2	TRBV9	TRBJ2-3	once	CASSVVGSGSTDTQYF	TGTGCCAGCAGCGTAGTTGGTAGCGGGAGCACAGATACGCAGTATTTT
12	-	TRBV6-5	TRBJ1-1	-	CATRPRSTEAFF	TGTGCCACCCGTCCCCGGTCCACTGAAGCTTTCTTT
16	-	TRBV6-1	TRBJ1-3	-	CASSEVAGSAGNTIYF	TGTGCCAGCAGTGAAGTGGCGGGTTCTGCGGGGAACACCATATATTTT
13	-	TRBV6-1	TRBJ2-2	-	CASTFQGTGELFF	TGTGCCAGCACGTTTCAGGGTACAGGGGAGCTGTTTTTT
15	TRBD2	TRBV6-1	TRBJ2-7	-	CASSRRAGGLHEQYF	TGTGCCAGCAGTCGGCGAGCGGGAGGGCTTCACGAGCAGTACTTC
15	-	TRBV9	TRBJ2-2	-	CASSAQGVNTGELFF	TGTGCCAGCAGCGCACAGGGCGTTAACACCGGGGAGCTGTTTTTT
14	-	TRBV9	TRBJ1-2	-	CASSDDSSGYGYTF	TGTGCCAGCAGCGATGACAGCAGTGGCTATGGCTACACCTTC
13	-	TRBV7-9	TRBJ1-1	-	CASSTRVSAEAFF	TGTGCCAGCAGCACCAGGGTTTCGGCTGAAGCTTTCTTT
14	-	TRBV25-1	TRBJ2-7	-	CASSEYGTGQEQYF	TGTGCCAGCAGTGAATATGGTACAGGGCAAGAGCAGTACTTC
17	TRBD2	TRBV6-1	TRBJ2-7	-	CASSEALRAGGSYEQYF	TGTGCCAGCAGTGAAGCGCTTCGAGCGGGAGGGTCCTACGAGCAGTACTTC
17	-	TRBV28	TRBJ1-5	-	CASSLWSGQGPNQPQHF	TGTGCCAGCAGTTTATGGTCCGGGCAGGGCCCCAATCAGCCCCAGCATTTT
16	TRBD1	TRBV19	TRBJ2-1	-	CASSIKGDRGLYEQFF	TGTGCCAGTAGTATTAAGGGCGACAGGGGGCTCTATGAGCAGTTCTTC
15	-	TRBV2	TRBJ2-7	-	CASSEELVRVYEQYF	TGTGCCAGCAGTGAAGAGCTGGTCAGGGTCTACGAGCAGTACTTC
14	-	TRBV5-1	TRBJ2-5	-	CASSLATEKETQYF	TGCGCCAGCAGCTTGGCGACAGAGAAAGAGACCCAGTACTTC
15	-	TRBV6-6	TRBJ1-3	-	CASSYGPSSGNTIYF	TGTGCCAGCAGTTACGGCCCGTCCTCTGGAAACACCATATATTTT
18	TRBD1	TRBV15	TRBJ1-1	medium-sized	CATSGYRDRGGSRTEAFF	TGTGCCACCAGCGGATACCGGGACAGGGGAGGAAGTCGCACTGAAGCTTTCTTT
17	TRBD1	TRBV10-3	TRBJ1-4	once	CAISEVGQGASNEKLFF	TGTGCCATCAGTGAGGTCGGGCAGGGGGCTTCAAATGAAAAACTGTTTTTT
14	TRBD1	TRBV14	TRBJ2-3	-	CASSQLGTDDTQYF	TGTGCCAGCAGCCAACTTGGGACAGACGATACGCAGTATTTT
15	TRBD2	TRBV15	TRBJ2-1	-	CATSRGTSGRYEQFF	TGTGCCACCAGCAGAGGGACTAGCGGTCGTTATGAGCAGTTCTTC
15	TRBD1	TRBV5-6	TRBJ2-4	-	CASSLSPGGKNIQYF	TGTGCCAGCAGCTTGAGCCCAGGGGGCAAAAACATTCAGTACTTC
14	-	TRBV9	TRBJ1-1	few	CASSQILPNTEAFF	TGTGCCAGCAGCCAGATCCTCCCGAACACTGAAGCTTTCTTT
13	-	TRBV7-3	TRBJ1-2	-	CASSLMGQKGYTF	TGTGCCAGCAGCTTAATGGGGCAGAAAGGCTACACCTTC
15	-	TRBV5-5	TRBJ1-3	-	CASSTWGRDGNTIYF	TGTGCCAGCAGCACGTGGGGGCGCGATGGAAACACCATATATTTT
14	TRBD1	TRBV5-1	TRBJ1-1	-	CASSGGTGGTEAFF	TGCGCCAGCAGTGGAGGCACAGGGGGCACTGAAGCTTTCTTT
15	-	TRBV6-5	TRBJ1-1	-	CASSYSTGWDTEAFF	TGTGCCAGCAGTTACTCGACGGGGTGGGACACTGAAGCTTTCTTT
15	-	TRBV5-5	TRBJ2-2	few	CASTPLDRDTGELFF	TGTGCCAGCACTCCTCTTGACAGAGACACCGGGGAGCTGTTTTTT